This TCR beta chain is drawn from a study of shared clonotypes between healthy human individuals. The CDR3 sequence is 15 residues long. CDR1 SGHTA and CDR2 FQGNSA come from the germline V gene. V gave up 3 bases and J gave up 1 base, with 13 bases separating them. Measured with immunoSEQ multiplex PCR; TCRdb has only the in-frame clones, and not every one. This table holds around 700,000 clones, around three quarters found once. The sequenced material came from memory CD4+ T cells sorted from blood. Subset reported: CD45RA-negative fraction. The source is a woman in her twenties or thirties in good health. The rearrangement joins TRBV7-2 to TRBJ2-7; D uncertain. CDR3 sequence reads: CASSLGYTISYEQYF. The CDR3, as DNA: TGTGCCAGCAGCTTGGGTTACACCATTTCCTACGAGCAGTACTTC.